The 23 T cell receptor beta chains given below trace back to one sample, sequenced in a study of blood T cell repertoires in COVID-19. Sequencing used immunoSEQ multiplex PCR; TCRdb keeps in-frame clones, though not all of them. The repertoire holds about 100,000 clones, roughly 79% seen once, with 9.5% to 13% in the top ten. The sample taken for sequencing was peripheral blood. Receptor source: a woman in her seventies with acute or convalescent COVID-19.

This rearrangement joins TRBV7-8 to TRBJ1-4; a weak D match, TRBD1 (5 bases). V was shortened by 0 bases and J by 7 bases, with 12 bases between the two germline ends. Per germline, CDR1 SGHVS and CDR2 FQNEAQ. This CDR3 spans 15 amino acids. The CDR3 nucleotides read TGTGCCAGCAGCTTAGCGGGGGAGGGAACTGAAAAACTGTTTTTT. It yields the protein CASSLAGEGTEKLFF.

The chain links TRBV24-1 to TRBJ2-1; possible D gene TRBD2, 6 bases. Germline V gene lookup returns CDR1 KGHDR and CDR2 SFDVKD. The CDR3 loop spans 15 amino acids. The V end lost 9 bases, the J end lost 8 bases, and 22 bases lay between the germline ends. CDR3 sequence: CATRSGGKEVDEQFF. The CDR3 nucleotides are TGTGCCACCCGCTCCGGGGGTAAAGAGGTCGATGAGCAGTTCTTC.

V and J are TRBV28 and TRBJ2-1, with D hard to call. The V end lost 6 bases, the J end lost 0 bases, and 15 bases lay between the germline ends. The CDR3 is made up of 16 amino acids. The germline CDR1 and CDR2 sequences are MDHEN and SYDVKM. CDR3 sequence: CASSLTLDHSYNEQFF. The CDR3 bases are TGTGCCAGCAGCCTTACCCTAGACCACTCCTACAATGAGCAGTTCTTC. The whole variable domain, remainder taken from reference TRBV28 and TRBJ2-1, is DVKVTQSSRYLVKRTGEKVFLECVQDMDHENMFWYRQDPGLGLRLIYFSYDVKMKEKGDIPEGYSVSREKKERFSLILESASTNQTSMYLCASSLTLDHSYNEQFFGPGTRLTVL.

This clone was observed a handful of times. The V call is TRBV23-1, the J call TRBJ1-1, with 9 bases lining up with TRBD1. TRBV23-1 is identified as an open reading frame with a role that is uncertain. The CDR3 loop spans 17 amino acids. V shed 5 bases, J shed 5 bases, and the junction held 15 bases outside the gene matches. The CDR3 here is CASSTLLGRDRATEAFF. CDR3 DNA: TGCGCCAGCAGTACTCTTTTAGGCCGGGACAGGGCAACTGAAGCTTTCTTT.

This clone showed up just once. This chain uses TRBV6-1 with TRBJ1-4; D unresolved. The CDR3 is 15 amino acids. Germline V gives CDR1 MNHNS, CDR2 SASEGT. Trimming removed 2 bases from V and 4 bases from J, with 11 bases in between. The CDR3 spells CASSESRALNEKLFF. CDR3 DNA: TGTGCCAGCAGTGAATCGAGGGCCCTTAATGAAAAACTGTTTTTT.

The rearrangement uses TRBV7-2 and TRBJ1-2, with D possibly matching TRBD1 (5 bases). V was shortened by 7 bases and J by 1 base, with 16 bases between the two germline ends. CDR3 length: 15 amino acids. Germline lookup yields CDR1 SGHTA and CDR2 FQGNSA. CDR3 residues: CASISRVKDNYGYTF. CDR3 nucleotide sequence: TGTGCCAGCATCTCCAGGGTCAAGGATAACTATGGCTACACCTTC.

This CDR3 reads CASSSMDRGQGTEAFF. The CDR3 nucleotides are TGCGCCAGCAGCTCTATGGACAGGGGGCAGGGCACTGAAGCTTTCTTT. The chain uses TRBV5-1 and TRBJ1-1, with TRBD1 identical over 11 bases. V was pared by 3 bases and J by 4 bases, with 8 bases of the junction left unmatched. The CDR3 is made up of 16 amino acids. Germline CDR1 and CDR2: SGHRS and YFSETQ. Full variable domain (outside the CDR3, taken from reference TRBV5-1 and TRBJ1-1): KAGVTQTPRYLIKTRGQQVTLSCSPISGHRSVSWYQQTPGQGLQFLFEYFSETQRNKGNFPGRFSGRQFSNSRSEMNVSTLELGDSALYLCASSSMDRGQGTEAFFGQGTRLTVV.

The rearrangement uses TRBV7-9 and TRBJ1-5; TRBD1 is a possible D gene (6 bases). This CDR3 is 16 amino acids long. Trimming shortened V by 3 bases and J by 3 bases, and 15 bases separated the two germline ends. Germline V gene lookup returns CDR1 SEHNR and CDR2 FQNEAQ (reference sequence). CDR3 bases: TGTGCCAGCAGCTTGATTCGGACAGATCTCAATCAGCCCCAGCATTTT. Its protein is CASSLIRTDLNQPQHF.

V is TRBV9 and J is TRBJ1-6; D is unresolved. Germline V CDR1 and CDR2: SGDLS, YYNGEE. This CDR3 is 14 amino acids long. V lost 4 bases and J 10 bases, leaving 15 bases between the germline ends. For the CDR3, the DNA is TGTGCCAGCAGCCCCGCACTCGAGGTGTCACCCCTCCACTTT. It translates to CASSPALEVSPLHF.

The chain recombines TRBV6-6 with TRBJ2-3; 15 bases are shared with TRBD2. The CDR3 consists of 18 residues. Germline CDR1 is MNHNY and CDR2 is SVGAGI (reference sequence). The ends lost 5 bases at V and 4 bases at J; junction bases unmatched: 10. As DNA, the CDR3 is TGTGCCAGCAGTCCCGGACTAGCGGGGGGGCCTTGGGCAGATACGCAGTATTTT. It codes for CASSPGLAGGPWADTQYF.

This clone was seen only a few times. The V and J genes are TRBV19 and TRBJ1-5; no definite D call. This CDR3 is 17 amino acids long. The V end lost 3 bases, the J end lost 2 bases, and 17 bases lay between the germline ends. The germline V gene has CDR1 LNHDA and CDR2 SQIVND (reference sequence). DNA of the CDR3: TGTGCCAGTAGTATGCGGCCTGCGGGTGGAGGCAATCAGCCCCAGCATTTT. This codes for CASSMRPAGGGNQPQHF. Full variable domain (outside the CDR3, taken from reference TRBV19 and TRBJ1-5): DGGITQSPKYLFRKEGQNVTLSCEQNLNHDAMYWYRQDPGQGLRLIYYSQIVNDFQKGDIAEGYSVSREKKESFPLTVTSAQKNPTAFYLCASSMRPAGGGNQPQHFGDGTRLSIL.

The chain uses TRBV19 and TRBJ1-2; the D gene is possibly TRBD1 (6 bases). This CDR3 is built from 16 residues. Germline CDR1 and CDR2: LNHDA and SQIVND (reference sequence). Trimming took 6 bases from V and 8 from J, leaving 25 bases between them. The CDR3: CASSPQRDILSDGYTF. CDR3 in DNA: TGTGCCAGTAGCCCGCAAAGGGACATCCTTTCTGACGGCTACACCTTC.

The rearrangement links TRBV29-1 to TRBJ2-2; maybe TRBD1 (6 bases). The V end was cut by 1 base, the J end by 5 bases, with 11 bases between. CDR3 length: 14 residues. Germline CDR1 and CDR2: SQVTM and ANQGSEA. The chain's CDR3 is CSVEARGRTGELFF. DNA of the CDR3: TGCAGCGTTGAAGCCAGGGGTCGGACCGGGGAGCTGTTTTTT.

V is TRBV19 and J is TRBJ1-2; D is possibly TRBD1 (5 bases). The CDR3 has 14 amino acids. Germline CDR1 is LNHDA and CDR2 is SQIVND (reference sequence). The V end lost 5 bases, the J end lost 3 bases, and 13 bases lay between the germline ends. CDR3 region: CASSPRGGDYGYTF. The CDR3, as DNA: TGTGCCAGTAGTCCGCGGGGAGGGGACTATGGCTACACCTTC.

The chain is built from TRBV9 and TRBJ1-6; D is unresolved. Germline CDR1 and CDR2: SGDLS and YYNGEE. Between the trimmed V and J ends, which lost 2 bases and 3 bases, there was a span of 12 bases. The CDR3 loop spans 16 amino acids. The CDR3: CASSVGGSVYNSPLHF. The CDR3 DNA follows: TGTGCCAGCAGCGTCGGAGGCAGCGTCTATAATTCACCCCTCCACTTT.

This clone was recorded once. The rearrangement joins TRBV6-5 to TRBJ2-3; D remains unclear. Germline V gene data show CDR1 as MNHEY and CDR2 as SVGAGI. The CDR3 is 14 amino acids. Trimming removed 4 bases at V and 3 bases at J, with 11 bases between. The CDR3 here is CASSSRSMTDTQYF. The CDR3 coding sequence is TGTGCCAGCAGTTCGCGCTCTATGACAGATACGCAGTATTTT.

V usage is TRBV3-1 (or the pseudogene TRBV3-2) and J usage is TRBJ1-6, with 9 positions matching TRBD1. V shed 0 bases and J 10 bases; nucleotides not matched to a gene: 7. Looked up from germline, CDR1 is LGHDT and CDR2 is YNNKEL (reference sequence). The CDR3 runs 16 residues. The CDR3 loop reads CASSQEGTGTESPLHF. For the CDR3, the DNA is TGTGCCAGCAGCCAAGAAGGGACAGGGACGGAATCACCCCTCCACTTT.

The V call is TRBV5-4, the J call TRBJ1-2; no clear D gene. Germline V gene lookup returns CDR1 SGHNT and CDR2 YYREEE (reference sequence). This CDR3 is built from 14 residues. V lost 1 base and J 4 bases, leaving 11 bases between the germline ends. CDR3 loop: CASSLFGGSYGYTF. As DNA, the CDR3 is TGTGCCAGCAGCTTGTTTGGAGGGAGCTATGGCTACACCTTC.

The chain links TRBV6-1 to TRBJ2-7; tentatively, D is TRBD1 (6 bases). V was trimmed by 3 bases and J by 0 bases, leaving 9 bases between them. CDR1 and CDR2 from the germline V gene are MNHNS and SASEGT. This CDR3 contains 14 residues. In nucleotides, the CDR3 is TGTGCCAGCAGTGACAGGGGAAGCTCCTACGAGCAGTACGTC. The encoded protein is CASSDRGSSYEQYV.

The chain recombines TRBV5-1 with TRBJ2-2; 8 nucleotides agree with TRBD2. This CDR3 has 16 residues. V gave up 5 bases and J gave up 2 bases; unmatched junction bases: 8. Germline assignment: CDR1 SGHRS and CDR2 YFSETQ. The CDR3 DNA sequence: TGCGCCAGCAGGGAAAGCGGGGGCCTAAACACCGGGGAGCTGTTTTTT. Its translation is CASRESGGLNTGELFF.

The chain combines TRBV24-1 with TRBJ1-1; the D gene is possibly TRBD1 (6 bases). The CDR3 consists of 12 residues. Germline loops: CDR1 KGHDR, CDR2 SFDVKD. The V gene lost 9 bases and the J gene lost 2 bases, with 9 bases spanning the gap. CDR3 sequence (DNA): TGTGCCACCCAGGGGTTTAACACTGAAGCTTTCTTT. As protein: CATQGFNTEAFF.

This chain links TRBV27 with TRBJ1-3, with D perhaps TRBD1 (6 bases). This CDR3 has 15 amino acids. The V end was cut by 0 bases, the J end by 4 bases, with 10 bases between. CDR1 and CDR2 from the germline V gene are MNHEY and SMNVEV (reference sequence). The CDR3 bases are TGTGCCAGCAGTTTATCCCAGGGGCTAGGAAACACCATATATTTT. This codes for CASSLSQGLGNTIYF.

The rearrangement joins TRBV19 to TRBJ1-2; D remains ambiguous. There are 16 residues in the CDR3. The V and J ends lost 0 bases and 2 bases respectively, with 13 bases between them. Germline assignment: CDR1 LNHDA and CDR2 SQIVND (reference sequence). CDR3: CASSIDLPARNYGYTF. Written as DNA, the CDR3 is TGTGCCAGTAGTATAGATTTACCAGCGCGCAACTATGGCTACACCTTC. Supplemented by reference TRBV19 and TRBJ1-2, the full variable domain reads DGGITQSPKYLFRKEGQNVTLSCEQNLNHDAMYWYRQDPGQGLRLIYYSQIVNDFQKGDIAEGYSVSREKKESFPLTVTSAQKNPTAFYLCASSIDLPARNYGYTFGSGTRLTVV.